This TCR beta chain comes out of a study of tissue T cells after allogeneic stem cell transplantation. Study-wide results and caveats: TCR repertoires tracked anatomic similarity, regardless of disease or transplant status. Shared clones across patients were few; motif clustering revealed tissue-specific shared signatures.

In the case of this clone: What it recognizes is unknown.

Here immunoSEQ multiplex PCR was the method, and the copy in TCRdb shows in-frame clones only, minus some. The sample lists approximately 4,900 clones, almost 70% seen once, with roughly 8.2% in the top ten. Germline assignment: CDR1 MNHEY and CDR2 SMNVEV (reference sequence). The CDR3 loop spans 17 amino acids. Trimming cost V 6 bases and J 1 base, with 20 bases left between them. The input for sequencing was tissue from the colon, taken at autopsy. V usage is TRBV27 and J usage is TRBJ2-3; D may be TRBD1 or TRBD2 (5 bases each). The clonotype originates from a female donor of 60 years or more with lung cancer. CDR3 nucleotides: TGTGCCAGCAGCCCACCCTTCCGGGACCCGCGCACAGATACGCAGTATTTT. This sequence encodes CASSPPFRDPRTDTQYF.